This T cell receptor beta chain was retrieved from a study of T cells in Graves' hyperthyroidism and ophthalmopathy. Amplification of TCR beta CDR3 regions used RNA as the template. A first-round RT-PCR of the TCR CDR3 used the HTBI primer set. TCRdb re-called the multiplex PCR reads through MiXCR, storing one row per CDR3 protein. Counted here are 500,000 to 550,000 distinct CDR3 sequences, just under 20% occurring once; the ten biggest clones make up less than 55%. Sequenced input: blood. This TCR was sampled from a man aged 35 to 55 with Graves' ophthalmopathy.

CDR3 sequence: CASSQDYNSPLHF. For the CDR3, the DNA is TGTGCCAGCAGCCAGGATTATAATTCACCCCTCCACTTT. The chain uses TRBV9 and TRBJ1-6; D is uncertain. CDR3 length equals 13 residues. V was trimmed by 4 bases and J by 4 bases, leaving 6 bases between them. The V gene's germline CDR1 is SGDLS and CDR2 YYNGEE.